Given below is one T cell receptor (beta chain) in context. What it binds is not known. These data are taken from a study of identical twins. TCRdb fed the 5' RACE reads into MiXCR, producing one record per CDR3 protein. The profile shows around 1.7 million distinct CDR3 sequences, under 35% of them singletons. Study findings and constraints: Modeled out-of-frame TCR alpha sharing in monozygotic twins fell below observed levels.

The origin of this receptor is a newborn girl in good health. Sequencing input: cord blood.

CDR3 DNA sequence: TGCGCCAGCAGCCAAGTAAGGACTAGCACCGGGGAGCTGTTTTTT. Encoded protein: CASSQVRTSTGELFF. This sequence joins TRBV4-1 and TRBJ2-2; 7 nucleotides match TRBD2. With 1 base clipped from V and 4 bases from J, the junction kept 3 bases outside the gene matches. CDR1 and CDR2 from the germline V gene are MGHRA and YSYEKL. The CDR3 covers 15 residues.